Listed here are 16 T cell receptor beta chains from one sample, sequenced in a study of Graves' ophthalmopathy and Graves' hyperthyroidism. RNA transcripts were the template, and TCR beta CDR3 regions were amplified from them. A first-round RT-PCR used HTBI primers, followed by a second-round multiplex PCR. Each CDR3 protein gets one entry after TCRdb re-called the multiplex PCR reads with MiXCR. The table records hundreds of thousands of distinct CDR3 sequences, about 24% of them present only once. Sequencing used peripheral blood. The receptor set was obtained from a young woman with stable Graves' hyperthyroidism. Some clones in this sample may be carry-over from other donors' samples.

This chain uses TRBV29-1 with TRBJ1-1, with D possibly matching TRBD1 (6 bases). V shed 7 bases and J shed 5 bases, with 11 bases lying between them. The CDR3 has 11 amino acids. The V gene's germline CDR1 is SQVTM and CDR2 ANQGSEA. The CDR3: CSGNRETEAFF. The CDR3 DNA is TGCAGCGGTAACAGGGAAACTGAAGCTTTCTTT.

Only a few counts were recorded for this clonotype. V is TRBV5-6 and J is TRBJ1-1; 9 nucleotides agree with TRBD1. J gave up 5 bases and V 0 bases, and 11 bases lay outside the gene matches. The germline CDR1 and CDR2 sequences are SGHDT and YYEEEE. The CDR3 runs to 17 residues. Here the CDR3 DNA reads TGTGCCAGCAGCTTGGGTGTTATGGGACAGGGAGGAACTGAAGCTTTCTTT. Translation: CASSLGVMGQGGTEAFF.

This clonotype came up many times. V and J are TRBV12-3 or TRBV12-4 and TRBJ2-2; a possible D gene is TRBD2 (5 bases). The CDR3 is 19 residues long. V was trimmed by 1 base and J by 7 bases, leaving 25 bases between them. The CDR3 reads CASSLESPSRKQGSGELFF. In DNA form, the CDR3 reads TGTGCCAGCAGTTTAGAAAGTCCCTCACGGAAACAAGGGAGCGGGGAGCTGTTTTTT.

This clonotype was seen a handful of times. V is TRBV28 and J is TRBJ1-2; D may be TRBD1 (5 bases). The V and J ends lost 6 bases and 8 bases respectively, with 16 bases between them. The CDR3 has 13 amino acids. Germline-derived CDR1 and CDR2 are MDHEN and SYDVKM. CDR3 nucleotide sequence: TGTGCCAGCAGCCCTGGTCCGGGGGACGGCTACACCTTC. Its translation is CASSPGPGDGYTF.

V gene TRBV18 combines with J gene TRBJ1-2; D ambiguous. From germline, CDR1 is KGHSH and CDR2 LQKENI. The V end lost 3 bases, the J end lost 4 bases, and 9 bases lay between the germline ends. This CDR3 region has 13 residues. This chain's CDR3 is CASSPEDTYGYTF. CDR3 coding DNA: TGTGCCAGCTCACCCGAAGACACCTATGGCTACACCTTC.

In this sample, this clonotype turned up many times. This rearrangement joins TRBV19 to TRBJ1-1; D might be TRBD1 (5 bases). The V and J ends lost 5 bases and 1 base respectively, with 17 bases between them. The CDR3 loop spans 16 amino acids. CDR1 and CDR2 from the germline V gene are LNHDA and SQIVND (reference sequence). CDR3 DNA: TGTGCCAGTAGTGGCGGGACCGGGGCCAAGAACACTGAAGCTTTCTTT. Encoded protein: CASSGGTGAKNTEAFF. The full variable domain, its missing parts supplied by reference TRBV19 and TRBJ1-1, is DGGITQSPKYLFRKEGQNVTLSCEQNLNHDAMYWYRQDPGQGLRLIYYSQIVNDFQKGDIAEGYSVSREKKESFPLTVTSAQKNPTAFYLCASSGGTGAKNTEAFFGQGTRLTVV.

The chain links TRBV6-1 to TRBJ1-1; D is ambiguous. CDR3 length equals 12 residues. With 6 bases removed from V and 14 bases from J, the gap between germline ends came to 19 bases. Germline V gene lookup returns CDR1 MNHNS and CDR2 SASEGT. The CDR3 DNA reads TGTGCCAGCAGCACCTCCGACCGTTCGGGCTTCTTT. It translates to CASSTSDRSGFF.

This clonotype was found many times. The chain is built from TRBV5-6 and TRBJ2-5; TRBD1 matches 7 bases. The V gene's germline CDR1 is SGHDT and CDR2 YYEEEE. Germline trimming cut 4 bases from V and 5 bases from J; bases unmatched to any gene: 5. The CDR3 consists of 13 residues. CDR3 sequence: CASSAGTVETQYF. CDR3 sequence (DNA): TGTGCCAGCAGCGCCGGGACAGTGGAGACCCAGTACTTC.

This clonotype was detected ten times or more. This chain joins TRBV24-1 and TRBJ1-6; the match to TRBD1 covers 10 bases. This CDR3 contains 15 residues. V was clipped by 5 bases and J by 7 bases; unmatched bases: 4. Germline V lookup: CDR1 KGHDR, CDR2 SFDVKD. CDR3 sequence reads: CATSGSGQGNSPLHF. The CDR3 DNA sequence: TGTGCCACCAGTGGTTCGGGACAGGGGAATTCACCCCTCCACTTT.

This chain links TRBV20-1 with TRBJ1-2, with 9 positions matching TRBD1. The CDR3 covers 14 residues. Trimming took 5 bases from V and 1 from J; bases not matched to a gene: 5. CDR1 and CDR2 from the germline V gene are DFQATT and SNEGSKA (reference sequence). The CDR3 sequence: CSAGRTGVNYGYTF. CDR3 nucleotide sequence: TGCAGTGCTGGGCGGACAGGGGTTAACTATGGCTACACCTTC.

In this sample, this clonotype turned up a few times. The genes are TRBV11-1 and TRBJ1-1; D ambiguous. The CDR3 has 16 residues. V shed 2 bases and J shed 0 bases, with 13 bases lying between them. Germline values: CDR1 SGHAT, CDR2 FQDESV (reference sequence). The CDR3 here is CASSLKQFSMNTEAFF. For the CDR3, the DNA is TGTGCCAGCAGCTTAAAACAGTTCAGTATGAACACTGAAGCTTTCTTT.

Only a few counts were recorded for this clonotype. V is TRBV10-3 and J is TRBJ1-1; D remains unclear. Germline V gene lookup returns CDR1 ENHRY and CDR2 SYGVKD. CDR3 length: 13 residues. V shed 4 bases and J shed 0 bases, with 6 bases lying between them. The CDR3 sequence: CAISGGVNTEAFF. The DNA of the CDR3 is TGTGCCATCAGTGGGGGAGTGAACACTGAAGCTTTCTTT.

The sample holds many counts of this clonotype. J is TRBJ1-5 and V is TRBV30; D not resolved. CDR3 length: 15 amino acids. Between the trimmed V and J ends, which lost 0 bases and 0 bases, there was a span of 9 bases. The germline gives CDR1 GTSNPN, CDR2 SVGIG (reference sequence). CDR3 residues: CAWSVRGYSNQPQHF. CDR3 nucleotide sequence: TGTGCCTGGAGTGTACGGGGATATAGCAATCAGCCCCAGCATTTT.

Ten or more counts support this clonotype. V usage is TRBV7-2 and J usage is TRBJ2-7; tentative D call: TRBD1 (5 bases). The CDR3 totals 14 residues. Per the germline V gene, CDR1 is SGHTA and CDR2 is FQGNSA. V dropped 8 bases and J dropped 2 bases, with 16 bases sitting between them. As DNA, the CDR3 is TGTGCCAGCGGACCTAATGGGGCCGCCTACGAGCAGTACTTC. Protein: CASGPNGAAYEQYF.

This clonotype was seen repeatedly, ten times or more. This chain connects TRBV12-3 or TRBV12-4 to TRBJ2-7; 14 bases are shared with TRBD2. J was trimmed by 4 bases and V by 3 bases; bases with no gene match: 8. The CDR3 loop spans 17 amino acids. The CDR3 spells CASSLGLAGEAGYEQYF. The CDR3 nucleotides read TGTGCCAGCAGTTTGGGACTAGCGGGAGAGGCCGGTTACGAGCAGTACTTC.

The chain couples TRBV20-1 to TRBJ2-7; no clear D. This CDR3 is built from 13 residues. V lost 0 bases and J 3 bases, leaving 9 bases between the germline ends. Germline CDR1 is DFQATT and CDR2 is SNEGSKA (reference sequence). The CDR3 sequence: CSARESQDYEQYF. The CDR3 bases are TGCAGTGCTAGAGAGAGCCAAGACTACGAGCAGTACTTC.